The clone carrying this T cell receptor beta chain was seen at least ten times. Its antigen is not identified. The sample belongs to a study of T cells in Graves' hyperthyroidism and ophthalmopathy. Germline V gene sequence: CDR1 GTSNPN, CDR2 SVGIG (reference sequence). This CDR3 has 14 amino acids. Trimming removed 2 bases from V and 6 bases from J, with 14 bases in between. Ophthalmopathy cases met thresholds of Clinical Activity Score at least 3, NOSPECS grade at least 4 and duration under 3 months. Lactation, pregnancy, other autoimmune disease or uncontrolled infection excluded patients. General study points: The blood repertoire included most of the expanded thyroid clonotypes above 0.001. In simple terms, a model built on 13 V-J features told ophthalmopathy apart from stable hyperthyroidism.

RNA transcripts gave rise to amplified TCR beta CDR3 regions. The HTBI primer set served for first-round RT-PCR of the TCR CDR3. One entry per CDR3 protein results from TCRdb running MiXCR on the multiplex PCR reads. Of nearly 600,000 distinct CDR3 sequences listed, more than 13% are singletons. The chain couples TRBV30 to TRBJ1-5; a possible D gene is TRBD1 (6 bases). The TCR originated in a woman aged 18-35 years with Graves' ophthalmopathy. Sequenced input: blood. The CDR3 DNA reads as TGTGCCTGGAGTTCAGGGGTGTCGGCTCAGCCCCAGCATTTT. This gives the protein CAWSSGVSAQPQHF.